This T cell receptor beta chain was found in a study of blood T cell repertoires in COVID-19. Study details: Acute and convalescent COVID-19 specimens originated in the United States, Italy and Spain.

In the authors' methods: By means of reference gene primer amplification, nucleated cell counts were estimated. Generated by immunoSEQ multiplex PCR, the TCRdb table keeps only in-frame clones and is missing some. The V and J calls and clone size are taken from that table; D and trimming were inferred from the DNA. This table holds about 59,000 clones, around 79% found once. The sequencing sample was made of peripheral blood. This clonotype was obtained from a woman aged 70-85 years with acute or convalescent COVID-19.

The CDR3 protein is CASRAVYSNQPQHF. The CDR3 DNA reads as TGTGCCAGCAGGGCAGTTTATAGCAATCAGCCCCAGCATTTT. This chain connects TRBV2 to TRBJ1-5, with D unclear. Germline V CDR1 and CDR2: SNHLY, FYNNEI. This CDR3 is built from 14 residues. The germline V and J ends were trimmed by 6 bases and 0 bases, with 9 bases remaining between them. The whole variable domain, remainder taken from reference TRBV2 and TRBJ1-5, is EPEVTQTPSHQVTQMGQEVILRCVPISNHLYFYWYRQILGQKVEFLVSFYNNEISEKSEIFDDQFSVERPDGSNFTLKIRSTKLEDSAMYFCASRAVYSNQPQHFGDGTRLSIL.